One sample yielded the 21 T cell receptor beta chains listed below, sequenced in a study of blood T cell repertoires in COVID-19. The method was immunoSEQ multiplex PCR; TCRdb's version includes in-frame clones alone and lacks a portion of them. The data hold fewer than 80,000 clones, with approximately 91% observed a single time. Sequencing was carried out using peripheral blood. Source of these receptors: a woman aged 45-59 years with active or convalescent COVID-19.

V and J are TRBV11-2 and TRBJ2-7; weak D call: TRBD1 (6 bases). From germline, CDR1 is SGHAT and CDR2 FQNNGV. Between the trimmed V and J ends, which lost 0 bases and 7 bases, there was a span of 13 bases. There are 14 residues in the CDR3. The CDR3 here is CASSLDRGQQEQYF. The CDR3 nucleotides read TGTGCCAGCAGCTTAGACAGGGGTCAGCAAGAGCAGTACTTC.

The chain combines TRBV5-6 with TRBJ2-7; 11 nucleotides line up with TRBD1. The length of the CDR3 is 13 residues. Germline CDR1 SGHDT, CDR2 YYEEEE. The V and J ends lost 4 bases and 6 bases, in that order; junction bases with no gene match: 3. The CDR3 DNA reads TGTGCCAGCAGCCGAGGGACAGGGGGCGAGCAGTACTTC. It yields the protein CASSRGTGGEQYF.

The chain recombines TRBV5-6 with TRBJ1-2, with a tentative D call TRBD1 (5 bases). The CDR3 has 14 residues. V dropped 2 bases and J dropped 8 bases, with 16 bases sitting between them. Germline V CDR1 and CDR2: SGHDT, YYEEEE. This CDR3 is CASSLVSRGSGYTF. The CDR3 nucleotides are TGTGCCAGCAGCTTAGTCTCTAGGGGATCCGGCTACACCTTC.

The rearrangement joins TRBV30 to TRBJ2-7; the D is unclear. The germline CDR1 and CDR2 sequences are GTSNPN and SVGIG (reference sequence). The CDR3 has 11 amino acids. Deletions cut 2 bases from V and 7 bases from J, with 9 bases between. CDR3 in DNA: TGTGCCTGGAGTTCGAGAAGAGAGCAGTACTTC. Translating gives CAWSSRREQYF.

This chain joins TRBV2 and TRBJ1-2; the D is unclear. Germline loops: CDR1 SNHLY, CDR2 FYNNEI. This CDR3 region has 14 residues. The germline V and J ends were trimmed by 3 bases and 5 bases, with 13 bases remaining between them. The CDR3 is CASSEEGNQYGYTF. CDR3 bases: TGTGCCAGCAGTGAGGAGGGCAACCAATATGGCTACACCTTC.

V is TRBV5-4 and J is TRBJ1-4, with 8 bases matching TRBD1. The CDR3 extends over 16 amino acids. V lost 3 bases, J lost 4 bases, and 8 bases stayed unmatched. Germline-derived CDR1 and CDR2 are SGHNT and YYREEE (reference sequence). The CDR3 region is CASSSGQDPFNEKLFF. The CDR3 region has the DNA TGTGCCAGCAGCTCGGGACAGGACCCCTTTAATGAAAAACTGTTTTTT.

The CDR3 region is CASSRDKGRLEGYTF. The CDR3 DNA follows: TGTGCCAGCTCAAGGGACAAGGGGCGCCTGGAAGGCTACACCTTC. The rearrangement uses TRBV18 and TRBJ1-2; D possibly corresponds to TRBD1 (6 bases). In germline, CDR1 is KGHSH, CDR2 LQKENI. The V end was cut by 5 bases, the J end by 8 bases, with 21 bases between. The CDR3 contains 15 residues.

Here the CDR3 reads CASSRDRGGGELFF. CDR3 DNA: TGTGCCAGCAGCCGGGACAGGGGAGGCGGGGAGCTGTTTTTT. The V call is TRBV7-3, the J call TRBJ2-2, with 10 bases aligning to TRBD1. This CDR3 contains 14 residues. V shed 5 bases, J shed 7 bases, and the junction held 4 bases outside the gene matches. Germline lookup yields CDR1 SGHTA and CDR2 FQGTGA.

This chain connects TRBV14 to TRBJ1-4, with TRBD1 identical over 10 bases. V was clipped by 3 bases and J by 6 bases; unmatched bases: 10. In germline, CDR1 is SGHDN, CDR2 FVKESK. The CDR3 is 17 residues long. The DNA for the CDR3 is TGTGCCAGCAGCCAGAGGACAGGGGGGCGACTTTATGAAAAACTGTTTTTT. Protein product: CASSQRTGGRLYEKLFF.

The J gene is TRBJ2-1, the V gene TRBV19; D may be TRBD2 (6 bases). Germline CDR1 LNHDA, CDR2 SQIVND (reference sequence). Trimming stripped 4 bases from V and 5 bases from J, with 24 bases between. CDR3 length: 18 amino acids. CDR3 coding DNA: TGTGCCAGTAGTACTCCCATGGTCCCGGGACTTGGGAACAATGAGCAGTTCTTC. It encodes CASSTPMVPGLGNNEQFF.

The genes are TRBV7-3 and TRBJ2-1, with unresolved D. The ends were cut back, 8 bases at V and 5 bases at J, with 16 bases in the middle. From germline, CDR1 is SGHTA and CDR2 FQGTGA. CDR3 length: 14 amino acids. The CDR3 is CASFLDFADNEQFF. CDR3 nucleotides: TGTGCCAGCTTTCTCGACTTCGCCGACAATGAGCAGTTCTTC.

The chain joins TRBV7-9 to TRBJ1-5; weak D call: TRBD1 (5 bases). Per germline, CDR1 SEHNR and CDR2 FQNEAQ (reference sequence). Deletions cut 0 bases from V and 3 bases from J, with 12 bases between. CDR3 size: 16 residues. The CDR3 loop reads CASSLAGARDNQPQHF. Written as DNA, the CDR3 is TGTGCCAGCAGCTTAGCAGGGGCGCGGGACAATCAGCCCCAGCATTTT.

The chain employs TRBV29-1 and TRBJ1-1; maybe TRBD1 (6 bases). This CDR3 is 13 amino acids long. Looked up from germline, CDR1 is SQVTM and CDR2 is ANQGSEA. The ends were cut back, 5 bases at V and 2 bases at J, with 12 bases in the middle. The CDR3: CSVTQGTNTEAFF. CDR3 bases: TGCAGCGTTACACAGGGAACAAACACTGAAGCTTTCTTT. Combining the CDR3 with reference TRBV29-1 and TRBJ1-1 gives the whole variable domain SAVISQKPSRDICQRGTSLTIQCQVDSQVTMMFWYRQQPGQSLTLIATANQGSEATYESGFVIDKFPISRPNLTFSTLTVSNMSPEDSSIYLCSVTQGTNTEAFFGQGTRLTVV.

A few counts support this clone. The gene calls are TRBV11-3 and TRBJ2-1; 13 bases are a match to TRBD2. Trimming at V came to 1 base and at J to 0 bases, leaving 6 bases not matched to a gene. From germline, CDR1 is SGHNT and CDR2 YENEEA. The CDR3 is made up of 19 amino acids. For the CDR3, the DNA is TGTGCCAGCAGCTTAGGGTGGACTAGCGGGAGCAGCTCCTACAATGAGCAGTTCTTC. Translated: CASSLGWTSGSSSYNEQFF.

The CDR3 spells CASSQAISGMNTEAFF. CDR3 nucleotides: TGCGCCAGCAGTCAAGCCATCTCGGGGATGAACACTGAAGCTTTCTTT. This chain connects TRBV23-1 to TRBJ1-1; D unresolved. TRBV23-1 is filed as an ORF, its function uncertain. V lost 2 bases and J 0 bases, leaving 13 bases between the germline ends. The CDR3 runs to 16 residues.

This chain connects TRBV3-1 (or the pseudogene TRBV3-2) to TRBJ2-2, with no clear D. V lost 4 bases, J lost 4 bases, and 7 bases lay in between. Looked up from germline, CDR1 is LGHDT and CDR2 is YNNKEL (reference sequence). CDR3 size: 13 residues. The CDR3 loop reads CASSPTFTGELFF. The CDR3 bases are TGTGCCAGCAGCCCAACTTTCACCGGGGAGCTGTTTTTT.

This clone occurred a few times. V and J are TRBV5-4 and TRBJ2-2; 7 bases align to TRBD2. Germline trimming cut 5 bases from V and 0 bases from J; bases unmatched to any gene: 7. Germline lookup yields CDR1 SGHNT and CDR2 YYREEE (reference sequence). The CDR3 is 16 amino acids. The DNA for the CDR3 is TGTGCCAGCAGACCGAGCGGGATATCGAACACCGGGGAGCTGTTTTTT. This encodes CASRPSGISNTGELFF.

The chain couples TRBV19 to TRBJ2-1; D remains ambiguous. This CDR3 region has 13 residues. Germline CDR1 LNHDA, CDR2 SQIVND (reference sequence). V was pared by 11 bases and J by 1 base, with 12 bases between. The CDR3 sequence is CASALGSYNEQFF. CDR3 nucleotides: TGTGCCTCAGCCCTCGGGTCCTACAATGAGCAGTTCTTC.

By proportion, this clone is hyperexpanded (1% or more). This chain connects TRBV11-2 to TRBJ2-1; TRBD1 matches at 11 bases. Germline V gene lookup returns CDR1 SGHAT and CDR2 FQNNGV. After removal of 1 base from V and 0 bases from J, the junction contained 5 bases not matched to a gene. There are 18 residues in the CDR3. The DNA of the CDR3 is TGTGCCAGCAGCTTAGTGTACGGGACAGGGGGCTCCTACAATGAGCAGTTCTTC. Amino acid sequence: CASSLVYGTGGSYNEQFF.

This chain connects TRBV7-9 to TRBJ2-3, with D perhaps matching TRBD1 (6 bases). The CDR3 sequence is 16 residues long. Between the trimmed V and J ends, which lost 2 bases and 2 bases, there was a span of 14 bases. Germline CDR1 is SEHNR and CDR2 is FQNEAQ (reference sequence). The CDR3 sequence: CASSLTLTGYTDTQYF. In nucleotides, the CDR3 is TGTGCCAGCAGCTTAACCTTGACAGGCTACACAGATACGCAGTATTTT.

This clone qualifies as large (0.1 to 1%). The gene calls are TRBV30 and TRBJ2-1, with TRBD1 matching over 12 bases. CDR1 and CDR2 from the germline V gene are GTSNPN and SVGIG (reference sequence). J lost 15 bases, V lost 4 bases, and 13 bases had no gene match. The CDR3 is made up of 14 amino acids. The CDR3 here is CAWIPGTGGAGGFF. DNA for the CDR3: TGTGCCTGGATCCCCGGGACAGGGGGCGCTGGGGGGTTCTTC.